This T cell receptor (beta chain) was obtained from a study of CXCR3-negative and CXCR3-positive naive CD8 T cells. The germline CDR1 and CDR2 sequences are ENHRY and SYGVKD. This CDR3 has 15 residues. Study-level findings and limits: Higher TRB CDR3 hydrophobicity marked CXCR3-positive naive cells relative to CXCR3-negative naive cells. Diversity in memory CD8+ cells fell much lower than the comparably high levels seen in both naive subsets.

UMI-labeled 5' RACE TRB cDNA libraries were prepared from the cells. TCRdb reprocessed the 5' RACE reads; each CDR3 protein has one entry and no DNA is given. The sample is made up of around 5,000 distinct CDR3 sequences, and the top ten hold 2.4% of it. With regard to this clonotype: Antigen: not known.

The sequence derives from a human donor in good health. Some clones in this sample may be carry-over from other donors' samples. The sample taken for sequencing was naive CXCR3+ CD8+ T cells from blood. Subset: CD45RO-CCR7+CD27+CD95- naive CD8+ T cells expressing CXCR3 (TNR3+). The gene calls are TRBV10-3 and TRBJ1-1; TCRdb gives TRBD1 as the D gene, but with no DNA this cannot be confirmed. CDR3: CAISEQGFVNTEAFF.